These 19 T cell receptor beta chains were all obtained from the same sample, sequenced in a study of cytomegalovirus exposure and HLA in healthy donors. With 60 Vbeta and 13 Jbeta primers, the PCR was carried out. Sequencing was performed with immunoSEQ multiplex PCR; in TCRdb, only in-frame clones are kept and a portion is missing. The sample includes 160,000 or so clones, around 80% seen only once; the top ten take about 1.5%. The sequenced sample was PBMCs. Receptors originate from a male donor in good health and CMV-seronegative.

This sequence joins TRBV15 and TRBJ2-6; perhaps TRBD1 as D (6 bases). Trimming removed 5 bases at V and 4 bases at J, with 9 bases between. Germline V gives CDR1 LNHNV, CDR2 YYDKDF (reference sequence). The CDR3 totals 14 residues. The chain's CDR3 is CATSDRPGANVLTF. For the CDR3, the DNA is TGTGCCACCAGCGACAGGCCCGGGGCCAACGTCCTGACTTTC.

This clone was found a few times. The gene calls are TRBV6-6 and TRBJ2-7, with D uncertain. CDR3 length equals 14 residues. Germline V lookup: CDR1 MNHNY, CDR2 SVGAGI (reference sequence). The V gene lost 3 bases and the J gene lost 0 bases, with 9 bases spanning the gap. The CDR3 is CASSYRPVSYEQYF. The CDR3 DNA reads as TGTGCCAGCAGTTATCGTCCTGTCTCCTACGAGCAGTACTTC.

The J gene is TRBJ1-5, the V gene TRBV27; a possible D gene is TRBD1 (5 bases). Germline V gives CDR1 MNHEY, CDR2 SMNVEV (reference sequence). The V gene lost 9 bases and the J gene lost 0 bases, with 9 bases spanning the gap. The CDR3 spans 13 residues. The CDR3 sequence is CASGHFSNQPQHF. CDR3 in DNA: TGTGCCAGTGGACATTTTAGCAATCAGCCCCAGCATTTT.

The rearrangement joins TRBV18 to TRBJ2-5; maybe TRBD1 (5 bases). The CDR3 loop spans 13 amino acids. Germline V gene lookup returns CDR1 KGHSH and CDR2 LQKENI. Between the trimmed V and J ends, which lost 2 bases and 3 bases, there was a span of 7 bases. The CDR3: CASSPGREETQYF. DNA of the CDR3: TGTGCCAGCTCACCAGGCAGGGAAGAGACCCAGTACTTC.

The CDR3 DNA reads TGTGCCAGCAGGTTGACAGGGGCGGGCACTGAAGCTTTCTTT. The encoded protein is CASRLTGAGTEAFF. This rearrangement joins TRBV6-6 to TRBJ1-1, with 8 nucleotides matching TRBD1. CDR1 MNHNY and CDR2 SVGAGI come from the germline V gene (reference sequence). This CDR3 has 14 amino acids. V shed 6 bases and J 4 bases; nucleotides not matched to a gene: 7.

A single count supports this clone. CDR3 coding DNA: TGTGCCAGCAGCCCCCGGACAGGGCTCAACGAGCAGTACTTC. It specifies CASSPRTGLNEQYF. V and J are TRBV9 and TRBJ2-7; 8 bases align to TRBD1. The V and J ends lost 4 bases and 5 bases, in that order; junction bases with no gene match: 8. The CDR3 covers 14 residues. Germline V gene data show CDR1 as SGDLS and CDR2 as YYNGEE.

The V and J genes are TRBV4-3 and TRBJ2-7, with TRBD2 identical over 12 bases. Per the germline V gene, CDR1 is LGHNA and CDR2 is YSLEER. The J segment lost 4 bases and the V segment lost 0 bases, leaving 1 base of the junction unmatched. The CDR3 has 15 residues. Here the CDR3 reads CASSQDLAGGYEQYF. CDR3 sequence (DNA): TGCGCCAGCAGCCAAGATCTAGCGGGGGGGTACGAGCAGTACTTC.

The chain carries TRBV6-1 and TRBJ2-3; TRBD2 might be the D (6 bases). The V end was cut by 6 bases, the J end by 6 bases, with 10 bases between. Germline lookup yields CDR1 MNHNS and CDR2 SASEGT. This CDR3 is built from 12 residues. CDR3 loop: CASRESGDTQYF. DNA of the CDR3: TGTGCCAGCAGAGAGAGCGGGGATACGCAGTATTTT.

The chain employs TRBV9 and TRBJ1-4, with 7 bases aligning to TRBD1. CDR1 and CDR2 from the germline V gene are SGDLS and YYNGEE. V trimming: 4 bases; J trimming: 6 bases; junction bases outside the gene matches: 12. The length of the CDR3 is 16 residues. The chain's CDR3 is CASSPQPDRVDEKLFF. In DNA, the CDR3 is TGTGCCAGCAGCCCCCAGCCCGACAGGGTAGATGAAAAACTGTTTTTT.

The genes are TRBV28 and TRBJ2-7, with 7 bases matching TRBD1. The germline CDR1 and CDR2 sequences are MDHEN and SYDVKM. With 6 bases clipped from V and 2 bases from J, the junction kept 10 bases outside the gene matches. This CDR3 is 15 amino acids long. DNA for the CDR3: TGTGCCAGCAGGAACTTACAGGGGTCAGCCTACGAGCAGTACTTC. Translation: CASRNLQGSAYEQYF.

This rearrangement joins TRBV11-3 to TRBJ2-3; TRBD1 aligns across 11 bases. This CDR3 spans 16 amino acids. The V gene's germline CDR1 is SGHNT and CDR2 YENEEA. J gave up 5 bases and V 3 bases, and 7 bases lay outside the gene matches. CDR3 residues: CASSFGTGGGVDTQYF. The CDR3 DNA reads as TGTGCCAGCAGCTTTGGGACAGGGGGAGGAGTAGATACGCAGTATTTT.

The chain employs TRBV4-2 and TRBJ2-5; TRBD1 aligns across 8 bases. Germline CDR1 LGHNA, CDR2 YNFKEQ. This CDR3 has 15 residues. V shed 0 bases, J shed 4 bases, and the junction held 4 bases outside the gene matches. The CDR3: CASSQEQGATETQYF. Written as DNA, the CDR3 is TGTGCCAGCAGCCAAGAGCAGGGGGCAACAGAGACCCAGTACTTC.

V gene TRBV18 combines with J gene TRBJ2-5; a possible D gene is TRBD2 (5 bases). Germline loops: CDR1 KGHSH, CDR2 LQKENI. Trimming pared 1 base from V and 3 bases from J, leaving 18 bases between. The CDR3 loop spans 17 amino acids. CDR3: CASSPRLRGEGKETQYF. CDR3 DNA sequence: TGTGCCAGCTCACCACGGTTACGGGGTGAGGGAAAAGAGACCCAGTACTTC.

The chain couples TRBV5-1 to TRBJ2-2; TRBD2 aligns across 9 bases. Per the germline V gene, CDR1 is SGHRS and CDR2 is YFSETQ. The CDR3 is 15 amino acids. V was pared by 9 bases and J by 5 bases, with 11 bases of the junction left unmatched. This chain's CDR3 is CATRGGGGWTGELFF. The CDR3 DNA sequence: TGCGCCACCCGCGGCGGGGGGGGCTGGACCGGGGAGCTGTTTTTT. Filled out from reference TRBV5-1 and TRBJ2-2, the complete variable domain reads KAGVTQTPRYLIKTRGQQVTLSCSPISGHRSVSWYQQTPGQGLQFLFEYFSETQRNKGNFPGRFSGRQFSNSRSEMNVSTLELGDSALYLCATRGGGGWTGELFFGEGSRLTVL.

The CDR3 DNA is TGTGCCACCGGGACAGGGGGAAACACCATATATTTT. Protein: CATGTGGNTIYF. This chain connects TRBV6-1 to TRBJ1-3, with 9 bases identical to TRBD1. V shed 10 bases, J shed 4 bases, and the junction held 2 bases outside the gene matches. The CDR3 is 12 amino acids. Germline V CDR1 and CDR2: MNHNS, SASEGT.

The table lists this clone with a few counts. The genes are TRBV6-1 and TRBJ1-2; 12 nucleotides align to TRBD1. V lost 4 bases to trimming and J lost 5 bases; unmatched junction nucleotides: 2. CDR1 is MNHNS, CDR2 SASEGT, per germline. The CDR3 runs 14 residues. CDR3 nucleotides: TGTGCCAGCAGTGCGGGACAGGGGGCTTATGGCTACACCTTC. It codes for CASSAGQGAYGYTF.

This clone was recorded once. J is TRBJ2-7 and V is TRBV14, with 10 positions matching TRBD1. The CDR3 is 17 residues long. Unmatched junction bases numbered 11, after V lost 5 bases and J lost 1 base. The germline CDR1 and CDR2 sequences are SGHDN and FVKESK. DNA of the CDR3: TGTGCCAGCAGCAGGCACCCGGGACAGGGGCCTTCCTACGAGCAGTACTTC. Translating it yields CASSRHPGQGPSYEQYF.

The chain joins TRBV30 to TRBJ1-3; D gene uncertain. Germline V lookup: CDR1 GTSNPN, CDR2 SVGIG (reference sequence). Trimming cost V 2 bases and J 0 bases, with 11 bases left between them. This CDR3 region has 15 residues. This CDR3 is CAWSIGINSGNTIYF. As DNA, the CDR3 is TGTGCCTGGAGTATCGGGATAAACTCTGGAAACACCATATATTTT.

The rearrangement uses TRBV10-3 and TRBJ2-6, with 12 nucleotides matching TRBD2. Germline V gene data show CDR1 as ENHRY and CDR2 as SYGVKD. The J segment lost 0 bases and the V segment lost 4 bases, leaving 7 bases of the junction unmatched. The CDR3 is made up of 19 amino acids. CDR3 amino acids: CAISGGLAGQSSGANVLTF. CDR3 nucleotides: TGTGCCATCAGTGGAGGACTAGCGGGGCAGAGCTCTGGGGCCAACGTCCTGACTTTC.